Following are 17 T cell receptor beta chains from one sample sequenced in a study of blood T cell repertoires in COVID-19. Sequencing used immunoSEQ multiplex PCR; TCRdb keeps in-frame clones, though not all of them. The sample lists about 140,000 clones, around 87% occurring once. Source material: PBMCs or T cells enriched from blood (not recorded which). The receptors come from a man in his 60s who had recovered from COVID-19.

This sequence joins TRBV6-2 or TRBV6-3 and TRBJ1-1; 9 positions match TRBD1. CDR1 is MNHEY and CDR2 is SVGEGT in the germline V gene. The trim removed 6 bases at V and 11 bases at J, leaving 4 bases unmatched. The CDR3 is 11 amino acids. As DNA, the CDR3 is TGTGCCAGCAGCTGGGACAGGGCGGCTTTCTTT. Its translation: CASSWDRAAFF.

The V and J genes are TRBV10-3 and TRBJ1-5; 7 bases fit TRBD1. The CDR3 is 13 amino acids. Unmatched junction bases numbered 1, after V lost 2 bases and J lost 6 bases. The germline V gene has CDR1 ENHRY and CDR2 SYGVKD. DNA of the CDR3: TGTGCCATCAGTGAGGAGGGGGCTCAGCCCCAGCATTTT. Amino acids: CAISEEGAQPQHF.

The chain uses TRBV9 and TRBJ2-1, with 8 bases aligning to TRBD2. Unmatched junction bases numbered 6, after V lost 3 bases and J lost 4 bases. The CDR3 is made up of 15 amino acids. The germline V gene has CDR1 SGDLS and CDR2 YYNGEE. The DNA for the CDR3 is TGTGCCAGCAGCGCATCAATAGCGGGATACAATGAGCAGTTCTTC. Protein product: CASSASIAGYNEQFF.

This clone was found once. This chain connects TRBV5-1 to TRBJ1-6; maybe TRBD1 (5 bases). V lost 0 bases, J lost 8 bases, and 12 bases lay in between. Germline CDR1 and CDR2: SGHRS and YFSETQ. This CDR3 has 15 amino acids. CDR3 sequence reads: CASSLGGGDHSPLHF. DNA of the CDR3: TGCGCCAGCAGCTTGGGGGGGGGTGATCATTCACCCCTCCACTTT.

This sequence joins TRBV28 and TRBJ2-4, with a weak D call TRBD1 (6 bases). Looked up from germline, CDR1 is MDHEN and CDR2 is SYDVKM. Trimming cost V 7 bases and J 16 bases, with 17 bases left between them. The CDR3 is made up of 11 amino acids. The CDR3, as DNA: TGTGCCAGCACCGGCCCGGGACATTACTACTTC. Residues: CASTGPGHYYF.

The V call is TRBV6-1, the J call TRBJ1-5; D not resolved. With 0 bases removed from V and 5 bases from J, the gap between germline ends came to 5 bases. This CDR3 contains 13 residues. CDR1 and CDR2 (germline): MNHNS, SASEGT. CDR3 sequence (DNA): TGTGCCAGCAGTGAAGCTTACTATCAGCCCCAGCATTTT. Protein sequence: CASSEAYYQPQHF.

The chain employs TRBV25-1 and TRBJ2-3, with 8 positions matching TRBD2. The junction had 2 bases not matched to a gene; V was cut back by 3 bases and J by 3 bases. This CDR3 comprises 14 residues. From germline, CDR1 is MGHDK and CDR2 SYGVNS. CDR3 region: CASSERLATDTQYF. The CDR3 DNA is TGTGCCAGCAGTGAGAGACTAGCGACAGATACGCAGTATTTT.

This rearrangement joins TRBV19 to TRBJ2-3; possibly TRBD1 for D (5 bases). Germline CDR1 LNHDA, CDR2 SQIVND (reference sequence). Trimming pared 5 bases from V and 0 bases from J, leaving 12 bases between. This CDR3 is built from 15 residues. As DNA, the CDR3 is TGTGCCAGTAGTCCCCGGACACGAAGCACAGATACGCAGTATTTT. Its protein is CASSPRTRSTDTQYF.

Notes on this clone: This CDR3 is also generated by other DNA sequences in the sample. The chain links TRBV7-8 to TRBJ2-1, with 15 bases identical to TRBD2. The junction had 2 bases not matched to a gene; V was cut back by 5 bases and J by 0 bases. The germline V gene has CDR1 SGHVS and CDR2 FQNEAQ. The CDR3 consists of 17 residues. CDR3 bases: TGTGCCAGCAGCCAGGGACTAGCGGGGGGCTCCTACAATGAGCAGTTCTTC. This translates into CASSQGLAGGSYNEQFF. Full variable domain (missing parts from reference TRBV7-8 and TRBJ2-1): GAGVSQSPRYKVAKRGQDVALRCDPISGHVSLFWYQQALGQGPEFLTYFQNEAQLDKSGLPSDRFFAERPEGSVSTLKIQRTQQEDSAVYLCASSQGLAGGSYNEQFFGPGTRLTVL.

The chain links TRBV10-1 to TRBJ2-1, with D unclear. The V end was cut by 2 bases, the J end by 5 bases, with 7 bases between. The CDR3 runs to 13 residues. CDR1 and CDR2 (germline): WNHNN, SYGVQD (reference sequence). The CDR3 DNA reads as TGCGCCAGCAGTGAGGTTGAGAACAATGAGCAGTTCTTC. Its protein is CASSEVENNEQFF.

V usage is TRBV5-1 and J usage is TRBJ1-2; tentative D call: TRBD1 (6 bases). This CDR3 has 14 residues. Germline V gives CDR1 SGHRS, CDR2 YFSETQ. V gave up 4 bases and J gave up 7 bases, with 17 bases separating them. CDR3 amino acids: CASSPTTGTSGYTF. The CDR3 nucleotides read TGCGCCAGCAGCCCAACGACAGGAACTTCTGGCTACACCTTC.

This CDR3 is CASSRQSNQPQHF. The CDR3 DNA reads TGCGCCAGCAGCCGACAGAGCAATCAGCCCCAGCATTTT. The chain is built from TRBV5-1 and TRBJ1-5; D is perhaps TRBD1 (5 bases). Germline V gene data show CDR1 as SGHRS and CDR2 as YFSETQ. The V gene lost 4 bases and the J gene lost 1 base, with 6 bases spanning the gap. The CDR3 is 13 amino acids. The whole variable domain, filled in from reference TRBV5-1 and TRBJ1-5, reads KAGVTQTPRYLIKTRGQQVTLSCSPISGHRSVSWYQQTPGQGLQFLFEYFSETQRNKGNFPGRFSGRQFSNSRSEMNVSTLELGDSALYLCASSRQSNQPQHFGDGTRLSIL.

The CDR3 DNA is TGTGCCAGCAGTCCGGGAGGGTTGACTGGCTACACCTTC. It translates to CASSPGGLTGYTF. This chain uses TRBV19 with TRBJ1-2; D not resolved. V was cut by 9 bases and J by 7 bases, with 18 bases left in between. This CDR3 region has 13 residues. The germline gives CDR1 LNHDA, CDR2 SQIVND (reference sequence).

This chain joins TRBV5-6 and TRBJ2-2; 12 bases match TRBD1. The CDR3 spans 16 residues. With 5 bases clipped from V and 5 bases from J, the junction kept 7 bases outside the gene matches. CDR1 SGHDT and CDR2 YYEEEE come from the germline V gene. CDR3 in DNA: TGTGCCAGCAGGCGGGACAGGGGGCCGGGAACCGGGGAGCTGTTTTTT. The encoded protein is CASRRDRGPGTGELFF. Combining the CDR3 with reference TRBV5-6 and TRBJ2-2 gives the whole variable domain DAGVTQSPTHLIKTRGQQVTLRCSPKSGHDTVSWYQQALGQGPQFIFQYYEEEERQRGNFPDRFSGHQFPNYSSELNVNALLLGDSALYLCASRRDRGPGTGELFFGEGSRLTVL.

V usage is TRBV30 and J usage is TRBJ1-2, with no clear D. The CDR3 loop spans 14 amino acids. Germline V lookup: CDR1 GTSNPN, CDR2 SVGIG (reference sequence). V gave up 0 bases and J gave up 3 bases, with 11 bases separating them. CDR3: CAWSVGRNHYGYTF. DNA of the CDR3: TGTGCCTGGAGTGTAGGCAGGAACCACTATGGCTACACCTTC.

The rearrangement joins TRBV28 to TRBJ1-5; D remains unclear. This CDR3 has 14 amino acids. Trimming stripped 6 bases from V and 3 bases from J, with 12 bases between. Germline values: CDR1 MDHEN, CDR2 SYDVKM. The CDR3 DNA reads as TGTGCCAGCAGGGGAGGGCTCAACAATCAGCCCCAGCATTTT. Translation gives CASRGGLNNQPQHF.

The rearrangement uses TRBV18 and TRBJ2-1; 8 positions match TRBD1. The CDR3 runs to 16 residues. Trimming cost V 5 bases and J 4 bases; bases outside gene matches: 10. The germline CDR1 and CDR2 sequences are KGHSH and LQKENI. The CDR3 nucleotides read TGTGCCAGCTCATTGGACAGGGAAGGGTTTTACAATGAGCAGTTCTTC. Translation gives CASSLDREGFYNEQFF.